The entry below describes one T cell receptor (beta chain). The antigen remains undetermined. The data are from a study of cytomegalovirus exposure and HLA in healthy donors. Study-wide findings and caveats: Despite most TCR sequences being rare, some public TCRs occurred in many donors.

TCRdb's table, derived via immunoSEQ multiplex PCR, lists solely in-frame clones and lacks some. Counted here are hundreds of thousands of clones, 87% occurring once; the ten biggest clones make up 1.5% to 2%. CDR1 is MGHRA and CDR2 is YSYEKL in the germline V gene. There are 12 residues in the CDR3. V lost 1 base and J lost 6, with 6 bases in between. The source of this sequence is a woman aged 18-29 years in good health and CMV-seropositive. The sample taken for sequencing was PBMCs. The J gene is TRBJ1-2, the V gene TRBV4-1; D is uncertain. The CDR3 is CASSQAGHGYTF. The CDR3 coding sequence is TGCGCCAGCAGCCAAGCTGGGCATGGCTACACCTTC.